In its sample, the clone carrying this T cell receptor beta chain was seen once. Antigen unknown. The method was immunoSEQ multiplex PCR; TCRdb's version includes in-frame clones alone and lacks a portion of them. The profile shows hundreds of thousands of clones, around 90% of them singletons. Selected positively for CCR7 and CD45RO-negative, naive CD8 cells excluded terminally differentiated effector memory CD45RA+ cells. The data originate from a study of shared clonotypes between healthy human individuals. General observations from the study: When naive CD4 clonotypes were compared across four donors, 5% to 5.5% were shared.

Sequenced: naive CD8+ T cells sorted from blood. The origin of this receptor is a man younger than 45 in good health.

For the CDR3, the DNA is TGCGCCAGCAGCTCCACCATTGAGCAGTTCTTC. This codes for CASSSTIEQFF. The V gene is TRBV5-1, the J gene TRBJ2-1; no clear D gene. CDR1 is SGHRS, CDR2 YFSETQ, per germline. The CDR3 loop spans 11 amino acids. Trimming pared 3 bases from V and 9 bases from J, leaving 7 bases between.